One sample yielded the 18 T cell receptor beta chains listed below, sequenced in a study of read filtering for tumor transcriptome and immune sequencing (dated by TCRdb to the early 2020s). Sequencing was carried out with an Illumina HiSeq 4000. The Immunoverse kit was used to build TCR libraries from around 420 ng RNA, with molecular barcoded adaptors covering alpha/delta and beta/gamma chains. TCRdb ran its own pipeline on the public reads, namely fastp trimming at Q25 and MiXCR clone calling, and kept in-frame beta chains. A single entry per CDR3 protein holds the most common genes and DNA from its merged rows. Across this sample there are nearly 60,000 distinct CDR3 sequences, with roughly an eighth seen only once. The top ten clonotypes cover 16% of the sample. Input material: a population of CD138-negative cells sorted from bone marrow. Read against the paper, the sample's cell subset or site label means: bone marrow mononuclear cells depleted of CD138+ plasma/myeloma cells by negative magnetic selection. The receptor set was obtained from a donor at least 40 years old with multiple myeloma.

Of note for this clonotype: This may be a read error, as it is one base from a much larger clone. The rearrangement links TRBV20-1 to TRBJ1-2, with 8 bases aligning to TRBD1. The CDR3 extends over 12 amino acids. CDR1 and CDR2 from the germline V gene are DFQATT and SNEGSKA (reference sequence). Trimming removed 5 bases from V and 11 bases from J; junction bases left unmatched: 10. The CDR3 spells CSAYRGIKAYTF. The CDR3 bases are TGCAGTGCTTACAGGGGGATAAAGGCTTACACCTTC.

The table lists this clonotype with many counts. The genes are TRBV4-1 and TRBJ2-7, with 10 bases matching TRBD1. CDR1 and CDR2 from the germline V gene are MGHRA and YSYEKL. The J segment lost 3 bases and the V segment lost 0 bases, leaving 5 bases of the junction unmatched. The CDR3 contains 16 residues. The CDR3 bases are TGCGCCAGCAGCCAAGACGGGGACAGGGGTAACTACGAGCAGTACTTC. Translated, it gives CASSQDGDRGNYEQYF.

This clonotype was observed at least ten times. CDR3 bases: TGTGCCAGCAGTTTAGCTGGGCTAGCGGGAGGAAACATTCAGTACTTC. It is translated as CASSLAGLAGGNIQYF. This chain joins TRBV27 and TRBJ2-4, with 11 positions matching TRBD2. Trimming cost V 2 bases and J 6 bases; bases outside gene matches: 6. CDR1 and CDR2 (germline): MNHEY, SMNVEV (reference sequence). The CDR3 has 16 residues.

This clonotype was detected ten times or more. V is TRBV24-1 and J is TRBJ2-1, with 8 bases that match TRBD1. After removal of 5 bases from V and 5 bases from J, the junction contained 7 bases not matched to a gene. Germline CDR1 reads KGHDR; CDR2 reads SFDVKD. The CDR3 has 15 amino acids. For the CDR3, the DNA is TGTGCCACCAGTGGAACCGGGACAGGCCACAATGAGCAGTTCTTC. It specifies CATSGTGTGHNEQFF.

A remark on this clonotype: This could be a read error, since a much larger clone is one nucleotide away. The rearrangement links TRBV5-1 to TRBJ2-1, with 7 nucleotides matching TRBD1. Germline V gene data show CDR1 as SGHRS and CDR2 as YFSETQ. The CDR3 contains 15 residues. The CDR3 bases are TGCGCCAGCAGCAAGGGGGCTCCTACCTACAGTGAGCAGTTCTTC. Amino acid sequence: CASSKGAPTYSEQFF.

This clonotype has a count of ten or more. This chain links TRBV9 with TRBJ2-1; 11 bases line up with TRBD2. Germline CDR1 and CDR2: SGDLS and YYNGEE. CDR3 size: 16 residues. The J segment lost 4 bases and the V segment lost 0 bases, leaving 3 bases of the junction unmatched. The CDR3 is CASSVVIAGGYNEQFF. The CDR3 DNA sequence: TGTGCCAGCAGCGTAGTGATAGCGGGGGGGTACAATGAGCAGTTCTTC.

The chain recombines TRBV5-1 with TRBJ1-4; no clear D. Germline V gene data show CDR1 as SGHRS and CDR2 as YFSETQ. Trimming took 3 bases from V and 2 from J, leaving 11 bases between them. This CDR3 comprises 15 residues. The CDR3 sequence: CASSSGVATNEKLFF. Written as DNA, the CDR3 is TGCGCCAGCAGCTCAGGTGTTGCGACTAATGAAAAACTGTTTTTT.

This clonotype was recorded at least ten times. The chain employs TRBV20-1 and TRBJ2-1, with a weak D call TRBD2 (7 bases). This CDR3 contains 18 residues. Germline assignment: CDR1 DFQATT and CDR2 SNEGSKA (reference sequence). Trimming left V 1 base short and J 0 bases short, with 19 bases between. CDR3 protein: CSARVQIAGAGSYNEQFF. The CDR3, as DNA: TGCAGTGCTAGAGTCCAAATTGCGGGGGCGGGCTCCTACAATGAGCAGTTCTTC.

This clonotype was picked up many times. The V call is TRBV5-1, the J call TRBJ1-1; D ambiguous. The CDR3 length is 14 residues. V lost 0 bases to trimming and J lost 3 bases, with 9 bases between them. Germline values: CDR1 SGHRS, CDR2 YFSETQ. CDR3 residues: CASSLVTQDTEAFF. Here the CDR3 DNA reads TGCGCCAGCAGCTTGGTCACGCAGGACACTGAAGCTTTCTTT.

Turning to this clonotype: This clone may be a read error of a much larger clone one base away. This chain's CDR3 is CASSPRDIDYNEQSF. The CDR3 DNA reads TGTGCCAGCAGCCCCCGGGACATCGACTACAATGAGCAGTCCTTC. This chain connects TRBV6-6 to TRBJ2-1, with a tentative D call TRBD1 (6 bases). The CDR3 is made up of 15 amino acids. Germline loops: CDR1 MNHNY, CDR2 SVGAGI (reference sequence).

This clonotype was observed at least ten times. The V call is TRBV7-3, the J call TRBJ2-1, with TRBD2 identical over 7 bases. Unmatched junction bases numbered 4, after V lost 2 bases and J lost 0 bases. The V gene's germline CDR1 is SGHTA and CDR2 FQGTGA. CDR3 length: 16 residues. Here the CDR3 reads CASSLWGGSSYNEQFF. The CDR3, as DNA: TGTGCCAGCAGCTTATGGGGCGGGAGCTCCTACAATGAGCAGTTCTTC.

This clonotype was observed a few times. It may be a read error: a sequence one base away is much more abundant. The J gene is TRBJ1-6, the V gene TRBV5-1; possible D gene TRBD1, 5 bases. V lost 4 bases to trimming and J lost 15 bases, with 17 bases between them. Germline CDR1 SGHRS, CDR2 YFSETQ. CDR3 length equals 13 residues. CDR3 nucleotides: TGCGCCAGCAGCCGGGACGAAATTTCGCTCCTCCACTTT. Translated, it gives CASSRDEISLLHF.

This clonotype was seen a handful of times. A clone one base away is much larger, so this may be a read error. This rearrangement joins TRBV11-3 to TRBJ2-1, with 9 bases fitting TRBD2. With 4 bases clipped from V and 12 bases from J, the junction kept 13 bases outside the gene matches. The CDR3 sequence is 15 residues long. CDR1 and CDR2 (germline): SGHNT, YENEEA. In DNA, the CDR3 is TGTGCCAGCAGCTCTATGGGACTAGCAGGCGTTGGGCAGTTCTTC. Residues: CASSSMGLAGVGQFF.

This clonotype was counted many times. V gene TRBV19 combines with J gene TRBJ1-5; the D gene is possibly TRBD1 (5 bases). The CDR3 is made up of 14 amino acids. V lost 4 bases, J lost 11 bases, and 18 bases lay in between. CDR1 and CDR2 from the germline V gene are LNHDA and SQIVND (reference sequence). The CDR3 spells CASSSSGLMVAQHF. CDR3 DNA sequence: TGTGCCAGTAGTAGCTCGGGACTTATGGTGGCCCAGCATTTT.

This chain links TRBV24-1 with TRBJ1-5, with D possibly TRBD1 on 5 matching bases. The CDR3 has 15 residues. The ends were cut back, 2 bases at V and 7 bases at J, with 14 bases in the middle. CDR1 and CDR2 (germline): KGHDR, SFDVKD. The CDR3 DNA sequence: TGTGCCACCAGTGATTCTGCGGGGGTTGGGCAGCCCCAGCATTTT. Translated, it gives CATSDSAGVGQPQHF.

This clonotype was counted ten times or more. The chain uses TRBV5-4 and TRBJ2-7, with 10 bases identical to TRBD1. From germline, CDR1 is SGHNT and CDR2 YYREEE (reference sequence). After removal of 4 bases from V and 6 bases from J, the junction contained 10 bases not matched to a gene. The CDR3 runs to 15 residues. Here the CDR3 reads CASSHYRDRGSEQYF. The CDR3 DNA reads as TGTGCCAGCAGCCACTATCGGGACAGGGGCTCCGAGCAGTACTTC.

Worth noting for this clonotype: It is likely a read error: a sequence one base away is far more abundant. The J gene is TRBJ2-1, the V gene TRBV7-7; maybe TRBD1 (5 bases). The germline gives CDR1 SSHAT, CDR2 FNYEAQ (reference sequence). This CDR3 is built from 11 residues. CDR3 sequence reads: CACSSGNEQFF. As DNA, the CDR3 is TGTGCCTGCAGCTCAGGGAATGAGCAGTTCTTC.

This clonotype occurred many times. The J gene is TRBJ2-3, the V gene TRBV4-1; no clear D gene. Trimming left V 6 bases short and J 3 bases short, with 4 bases between. There are 11 residues in the CDR3. Germline V gives CDR1 MGHRA, CDR2 YSYEKL. The CDR3 DNA reads TGCGCCAGCAGGCAGACAGATACGCAGTATTTT. It codes for CASRQTDTQYF.